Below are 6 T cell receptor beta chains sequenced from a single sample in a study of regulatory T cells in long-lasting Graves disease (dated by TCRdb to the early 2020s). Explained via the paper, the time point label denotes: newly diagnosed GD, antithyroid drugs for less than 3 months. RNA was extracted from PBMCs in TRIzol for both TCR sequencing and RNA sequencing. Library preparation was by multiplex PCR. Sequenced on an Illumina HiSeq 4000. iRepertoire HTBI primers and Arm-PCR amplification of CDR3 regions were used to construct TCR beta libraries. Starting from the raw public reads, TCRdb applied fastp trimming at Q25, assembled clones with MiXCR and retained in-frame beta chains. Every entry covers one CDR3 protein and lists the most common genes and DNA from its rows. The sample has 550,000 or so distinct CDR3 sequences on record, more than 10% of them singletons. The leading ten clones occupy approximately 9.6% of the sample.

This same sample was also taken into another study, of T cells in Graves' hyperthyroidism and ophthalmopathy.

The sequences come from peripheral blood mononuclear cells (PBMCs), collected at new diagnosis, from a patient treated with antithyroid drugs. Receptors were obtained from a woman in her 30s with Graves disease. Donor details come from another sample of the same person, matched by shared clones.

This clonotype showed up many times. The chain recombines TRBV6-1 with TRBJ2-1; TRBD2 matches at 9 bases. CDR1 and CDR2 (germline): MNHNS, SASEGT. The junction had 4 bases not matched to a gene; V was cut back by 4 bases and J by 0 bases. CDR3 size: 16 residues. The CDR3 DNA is TGTGCCAGCAGTGTAAGCGGGAGGCCCTCCTACAATGAGCAGTTCTTC. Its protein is CASSVSGRPSYNEQFF.

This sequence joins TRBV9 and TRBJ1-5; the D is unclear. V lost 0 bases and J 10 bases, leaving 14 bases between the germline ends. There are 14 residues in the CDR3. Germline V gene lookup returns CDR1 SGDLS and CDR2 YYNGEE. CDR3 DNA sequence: TGTGCCAGCAGCGTAGACTCCTATGCGGGTCCCCAGCATTTT. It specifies CASSVDSYAGPQHF. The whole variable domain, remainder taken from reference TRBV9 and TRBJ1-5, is DSGVTQTPKHLITATGQRVTLRCSPRSGDLSVYWYQQSLDQGLQFLIQYYNGEERAKGNILERFSAQQFPDLHSELNLSSLELGDSALYFCASSVDSYAGPQHFGDGTRLSIL.

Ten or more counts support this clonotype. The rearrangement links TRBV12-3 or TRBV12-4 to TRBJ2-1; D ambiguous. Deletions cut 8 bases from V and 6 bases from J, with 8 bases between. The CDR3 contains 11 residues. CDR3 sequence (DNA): TGTGCCAGCCGTCCGGGCAATGAGCAGTTCTTC. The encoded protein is CASRPGNEQFF.

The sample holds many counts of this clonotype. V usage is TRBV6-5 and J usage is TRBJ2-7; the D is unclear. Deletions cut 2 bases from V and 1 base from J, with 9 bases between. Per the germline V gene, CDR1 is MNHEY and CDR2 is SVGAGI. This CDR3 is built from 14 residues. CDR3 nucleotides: TGTGCCAGCAGTTACAGTCGGAGTTCCTACGAGCAGTACTTC. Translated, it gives CASSYSRSSYEQYF.

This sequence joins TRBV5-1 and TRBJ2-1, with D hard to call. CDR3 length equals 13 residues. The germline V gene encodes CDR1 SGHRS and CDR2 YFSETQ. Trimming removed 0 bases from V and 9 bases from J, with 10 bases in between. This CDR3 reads CASSLESSGEQFF. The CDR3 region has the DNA TGCGCCAGCAGCTTGGAGAGCTCTGGTGAGCAGTTCTTC.

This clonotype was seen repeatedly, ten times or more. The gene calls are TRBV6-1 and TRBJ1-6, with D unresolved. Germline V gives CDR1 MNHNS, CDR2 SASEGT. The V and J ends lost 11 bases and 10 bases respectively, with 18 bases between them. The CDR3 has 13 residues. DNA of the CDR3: TGTGCCGCTCGGTGGGATCCATGGTCACCCCTCCACTTT. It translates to CAARWDPWSPLHF.